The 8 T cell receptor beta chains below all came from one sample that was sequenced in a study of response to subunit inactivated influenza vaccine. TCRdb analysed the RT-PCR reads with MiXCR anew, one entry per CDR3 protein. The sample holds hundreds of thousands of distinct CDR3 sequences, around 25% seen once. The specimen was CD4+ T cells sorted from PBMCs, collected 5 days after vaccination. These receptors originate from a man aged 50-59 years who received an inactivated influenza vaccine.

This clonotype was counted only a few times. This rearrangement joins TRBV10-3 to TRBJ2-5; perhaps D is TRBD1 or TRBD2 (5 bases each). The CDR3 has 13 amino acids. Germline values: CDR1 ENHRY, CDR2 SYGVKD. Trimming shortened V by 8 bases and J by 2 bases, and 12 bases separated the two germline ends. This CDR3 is CAISRDVQETQYF. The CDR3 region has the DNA TGTGCCATCTCCCGGGACGTACAAGAGACCCAGTACTTC.

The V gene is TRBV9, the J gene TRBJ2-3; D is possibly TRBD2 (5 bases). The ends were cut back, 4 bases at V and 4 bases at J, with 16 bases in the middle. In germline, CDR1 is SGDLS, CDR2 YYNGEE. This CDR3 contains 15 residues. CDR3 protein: CASSPTPSLADTQYF. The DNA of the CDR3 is TGTGCCAGCAGCCCAACCCCTAGCTTGGCAGATACGCAGTATTTT.

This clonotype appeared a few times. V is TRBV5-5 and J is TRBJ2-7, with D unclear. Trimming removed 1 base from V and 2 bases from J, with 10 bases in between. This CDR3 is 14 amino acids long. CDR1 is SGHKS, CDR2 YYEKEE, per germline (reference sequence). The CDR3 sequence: CASSLRPVTYEQYF. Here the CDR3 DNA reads TGTGCCAGCAGCTTGCGTCCAGTAACCTACGAGCAGTACTTC.

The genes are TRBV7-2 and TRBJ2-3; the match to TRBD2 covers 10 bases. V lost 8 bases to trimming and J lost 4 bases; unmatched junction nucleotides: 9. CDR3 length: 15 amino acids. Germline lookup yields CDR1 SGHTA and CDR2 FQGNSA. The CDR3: CASFPGLAVSDTQYF. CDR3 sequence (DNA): TGTGCCAGCTTCCCCGGACTAGCGGTGTCAGATACGCAGTATTTT.

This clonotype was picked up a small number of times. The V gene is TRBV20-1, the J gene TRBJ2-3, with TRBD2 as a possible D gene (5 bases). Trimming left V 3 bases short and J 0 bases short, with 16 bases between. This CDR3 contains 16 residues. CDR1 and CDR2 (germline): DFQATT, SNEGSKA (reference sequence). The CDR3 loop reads CSASGVRSASTDTQYF. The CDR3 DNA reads TGCAGTGCTAGCGGGGTGAGGAGTGCTAGCACAGATACGCAGTATTTT.

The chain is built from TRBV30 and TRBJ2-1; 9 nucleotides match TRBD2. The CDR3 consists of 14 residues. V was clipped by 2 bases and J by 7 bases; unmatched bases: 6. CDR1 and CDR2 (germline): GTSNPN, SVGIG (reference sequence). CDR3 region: CAWSPLAGVNEQFF. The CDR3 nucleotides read TGTGCCTGGAGTCCATTAGCGGGAGTTAATGAGCAGTTCTTC.

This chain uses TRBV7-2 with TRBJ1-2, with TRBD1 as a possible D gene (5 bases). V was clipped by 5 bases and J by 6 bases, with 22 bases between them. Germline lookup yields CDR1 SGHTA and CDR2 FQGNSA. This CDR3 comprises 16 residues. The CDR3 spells CASSRRTLPGLDGYTF. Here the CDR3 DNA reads TGTGCCAGCAGCCGACGAACCTTACCAGGGCTGGATGGCTACACCTTC.

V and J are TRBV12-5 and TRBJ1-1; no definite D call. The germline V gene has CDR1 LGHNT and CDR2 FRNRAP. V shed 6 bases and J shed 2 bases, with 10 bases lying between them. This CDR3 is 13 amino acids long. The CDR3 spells CASGVAVNTEAFF. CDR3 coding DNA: TGTGCTAGTGGAGTGGCAGTTAACACTGAAGCTTTCTTT.